This T cell receptor beta chain is drawn from a study of cytomegalovirus exposure and HLA in healthy donors. V lost 5 bases and J 6 bases, leaving 8 bases between the germline ends. The V gene's germline CDR1 is DFQATT and CDR2 SNEGSKA (reference sequence). The CDR3 extends over 10 amino acids. The PCR made use of 60 Vbeta and 13 Jbeta primers. TCRdb keeps only in-frame clones here, not all; method: immunoSEQ multiplex PCR. The table records more than 150,000 clones, around 76% of them present only once. With respect to this clone: Antigen: not known.

Study results and limitations: In vitro checks showed that a few CMV-associated chains really do target CMV antigens.

Sequencing used PBMCs. The chain couples TRBV20-1 to TRBJ2-7, with D perhaps matching TRBD2 (5 bases). This TCR derives from a woman aged 25 to 39 in good health and CMV-seropositive. This CDR3 reads CSALAAEQYF. CDR3 nucleotides: TGCAGTGCTCTAGCCGCCGAGCAGTACTTC.